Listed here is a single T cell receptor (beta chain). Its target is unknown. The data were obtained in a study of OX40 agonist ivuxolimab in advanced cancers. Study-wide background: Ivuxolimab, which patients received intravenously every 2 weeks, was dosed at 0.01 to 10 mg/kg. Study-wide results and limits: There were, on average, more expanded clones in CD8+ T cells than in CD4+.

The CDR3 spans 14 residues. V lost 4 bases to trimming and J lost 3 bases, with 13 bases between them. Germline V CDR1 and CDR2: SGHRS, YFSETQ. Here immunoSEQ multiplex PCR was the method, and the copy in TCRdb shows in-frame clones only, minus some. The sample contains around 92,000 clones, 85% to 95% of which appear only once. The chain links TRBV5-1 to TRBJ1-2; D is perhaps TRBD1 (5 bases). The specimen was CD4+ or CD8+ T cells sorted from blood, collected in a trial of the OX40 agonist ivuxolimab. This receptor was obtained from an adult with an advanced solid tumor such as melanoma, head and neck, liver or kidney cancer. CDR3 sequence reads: CASSTGGPDYGYTF. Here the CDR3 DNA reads TGCGCCAGCAGCACCGGGGGACCCGACTATGGCTACACCTTC.